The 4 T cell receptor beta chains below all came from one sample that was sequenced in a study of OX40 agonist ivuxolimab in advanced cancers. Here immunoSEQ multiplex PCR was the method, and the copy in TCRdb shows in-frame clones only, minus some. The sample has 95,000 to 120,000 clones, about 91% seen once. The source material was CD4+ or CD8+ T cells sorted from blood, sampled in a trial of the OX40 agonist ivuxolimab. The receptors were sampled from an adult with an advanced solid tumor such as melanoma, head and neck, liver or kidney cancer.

The CDR3 loop reads CASSTDGSYEQYF. CDR3 DNA sequence: TGCGCCAGCAGCACGGACGGGTCCTACGAGCAGTACTTC. The chain has TRBV5-1 and TRBJ2-7; no firm D call. Germline assignment: CDR1 SGHRS and CDR2 YFSETQ. The V and J ends lost 4 bases and 1 base respectively, with 9 bases between them. CDR3 length: 13 amino acids.

The CDR3, as DNA: TGTGCCAGCAGCTTGAAAGGCACGAGCTCCTACGAGCAGTACTTC. This encodes CASSLKGTSSYEQYF. The chain couples TRBV5-4 to TRBJ2-7; no clear D gene. Germline V lookup: CDR1 SGHNT, CDR2 YYREEE (reference sequence). The CDR3 consists of 15 residues. Trimming cost V 1 base and J 0 bases, with 11 bases left between them.

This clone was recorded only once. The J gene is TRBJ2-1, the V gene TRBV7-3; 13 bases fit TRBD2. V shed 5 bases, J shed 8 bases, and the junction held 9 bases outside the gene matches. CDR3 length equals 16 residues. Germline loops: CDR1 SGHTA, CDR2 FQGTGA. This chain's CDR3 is CASSPRLAGGSDEQFF. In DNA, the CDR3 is TGTGCCAGCAGCCCTAGACTAGCGGGGGGTAGTGATGAGCAGTTCTTC.

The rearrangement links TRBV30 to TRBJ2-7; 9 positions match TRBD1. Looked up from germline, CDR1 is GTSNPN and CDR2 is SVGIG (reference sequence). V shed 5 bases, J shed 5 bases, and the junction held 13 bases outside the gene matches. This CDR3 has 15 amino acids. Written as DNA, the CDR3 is TGTGCCTGGGTCGCCCCGGGACAGGGAATTCACGAGCAGTACTTC. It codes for CAWVAPGQGIHEQYF.